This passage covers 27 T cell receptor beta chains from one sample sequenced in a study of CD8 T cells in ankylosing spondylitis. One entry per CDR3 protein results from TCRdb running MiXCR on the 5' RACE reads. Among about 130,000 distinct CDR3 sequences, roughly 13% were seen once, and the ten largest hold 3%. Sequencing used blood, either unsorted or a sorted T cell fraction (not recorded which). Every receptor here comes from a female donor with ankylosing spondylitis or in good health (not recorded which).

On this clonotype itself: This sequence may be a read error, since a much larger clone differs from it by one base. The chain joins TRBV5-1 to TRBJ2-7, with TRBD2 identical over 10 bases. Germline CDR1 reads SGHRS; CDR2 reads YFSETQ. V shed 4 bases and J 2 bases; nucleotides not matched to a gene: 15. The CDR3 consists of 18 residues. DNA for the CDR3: TGCGCCAGCAGCCTAAACCCGGGACTAGCGCGAGAGACCTACGAGCAGTACTTC. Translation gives CASSLNPGLARETYEQYF.

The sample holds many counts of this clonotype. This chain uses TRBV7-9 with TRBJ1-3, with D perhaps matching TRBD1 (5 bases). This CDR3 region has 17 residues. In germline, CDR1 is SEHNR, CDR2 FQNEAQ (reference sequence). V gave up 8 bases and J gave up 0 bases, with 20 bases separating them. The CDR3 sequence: CASSGPRGDLSGNTIYF. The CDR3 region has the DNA TGTGCCAGCTCAGGACCCAGAGGGGACCTCTCTGGAAACACCATATATTTT.

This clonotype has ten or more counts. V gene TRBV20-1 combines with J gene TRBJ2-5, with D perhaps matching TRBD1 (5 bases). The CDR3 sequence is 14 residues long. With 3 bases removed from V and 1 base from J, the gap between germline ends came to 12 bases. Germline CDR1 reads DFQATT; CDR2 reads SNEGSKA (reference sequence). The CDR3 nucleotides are TGCAGTGCTAGCCCGTTGGGGCCCCAAGAGACCCAGTACTTC. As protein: CSASPLGPQETQYF.

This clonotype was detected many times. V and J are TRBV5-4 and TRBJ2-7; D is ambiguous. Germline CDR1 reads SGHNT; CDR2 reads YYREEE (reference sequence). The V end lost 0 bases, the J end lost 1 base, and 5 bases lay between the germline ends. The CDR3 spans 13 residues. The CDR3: CASSLGRSYEQYF. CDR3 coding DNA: TGTGCCAGCAGCTTGGGACGGTCCTACGAGCAGTACTTC. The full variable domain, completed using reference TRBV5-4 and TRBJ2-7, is ETGVTQSPTHLIKTRGQQVTLRCSSQSGHNTVSWYQQALGQGPQFIFQYYREEENGRGNFPPRFSGLQFPNYSSELNVNALELDDSALYLCASSLGRSYEQYFGPGTRLTVT.

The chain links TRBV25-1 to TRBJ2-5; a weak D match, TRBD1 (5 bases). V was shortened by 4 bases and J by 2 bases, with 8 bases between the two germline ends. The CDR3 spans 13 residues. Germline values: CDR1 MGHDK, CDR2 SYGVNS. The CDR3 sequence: CASSVGRQETQYF. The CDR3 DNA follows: TGTGCCAGCAGTGTGGGGCGGCAAGAGACCCAGTACTTC.

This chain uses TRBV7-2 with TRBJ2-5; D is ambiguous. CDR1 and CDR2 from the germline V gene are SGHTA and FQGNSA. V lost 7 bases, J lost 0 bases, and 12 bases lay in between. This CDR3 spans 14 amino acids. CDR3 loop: CASTRDHNQETQYF. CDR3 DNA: TGTGCCAGCACCAGAGACCATAACCAAGAGACCCAGTACTTC.

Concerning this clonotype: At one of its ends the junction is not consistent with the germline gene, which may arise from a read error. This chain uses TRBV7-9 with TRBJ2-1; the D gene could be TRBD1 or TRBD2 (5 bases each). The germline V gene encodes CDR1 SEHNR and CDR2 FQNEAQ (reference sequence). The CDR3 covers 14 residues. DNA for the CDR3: TGTGCCAGCAGCTTAGGGGGGACCTACAATGAGCAGATCTTC. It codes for CASSLGGTYNEQIF. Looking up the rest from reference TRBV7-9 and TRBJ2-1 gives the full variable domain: DTGVSQNPRHKITKRGQNVTFRCDPISEHNRLYWYRQTLGQGPEFLTYFQNEAQLEKSRLLSDRFSAERPKGSFSTLEIQRTEQGDSAMYLCASSLGGTYNEQIFGPGTRLTVL.

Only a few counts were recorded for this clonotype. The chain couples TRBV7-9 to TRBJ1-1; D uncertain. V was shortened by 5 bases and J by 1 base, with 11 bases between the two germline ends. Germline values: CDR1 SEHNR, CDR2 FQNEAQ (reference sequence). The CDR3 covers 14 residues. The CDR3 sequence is CASSLSLRNTEAFF. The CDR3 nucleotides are TGTGCCAGCAGCCTATCCCTCCGGAACACTGAAGCTTTCTTT.

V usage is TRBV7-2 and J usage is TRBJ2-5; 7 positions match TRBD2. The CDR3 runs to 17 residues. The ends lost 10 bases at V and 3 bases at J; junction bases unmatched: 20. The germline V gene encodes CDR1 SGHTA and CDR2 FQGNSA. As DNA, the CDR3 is TGTGCCACCCGAAGTTCGATTCTAGCGGATAGTGAAGAGACCCAGTACTTC. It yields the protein CATRSSILADSEETQYF.

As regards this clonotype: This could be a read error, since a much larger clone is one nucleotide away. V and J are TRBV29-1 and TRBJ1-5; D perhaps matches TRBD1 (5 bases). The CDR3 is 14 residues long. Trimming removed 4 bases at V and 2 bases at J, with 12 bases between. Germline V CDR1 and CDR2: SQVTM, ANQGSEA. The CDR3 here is CSVVGGTGNQPQHF. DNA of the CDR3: TGCAGCGTTGTAGGAGGGACCGGCAATCAGCCCCAGCATTTT.

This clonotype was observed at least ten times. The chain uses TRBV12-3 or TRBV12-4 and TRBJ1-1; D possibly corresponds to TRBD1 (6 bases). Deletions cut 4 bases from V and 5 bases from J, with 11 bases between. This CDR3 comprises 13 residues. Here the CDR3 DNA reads TGTGCCAGCAGTTGGGACATTGGGACTGAAGCTTTCTTT. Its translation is CASSWDIGTEAFF.

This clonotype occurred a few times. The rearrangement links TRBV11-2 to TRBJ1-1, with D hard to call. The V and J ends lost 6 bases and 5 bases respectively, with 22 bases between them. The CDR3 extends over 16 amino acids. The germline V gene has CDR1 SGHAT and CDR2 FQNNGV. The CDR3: CASRIRSLQPDTEAFF. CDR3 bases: TGTGCCAGCAGGATTAGGAGTCTCCAGCCAGATACTGAAGCTTTCTTT.

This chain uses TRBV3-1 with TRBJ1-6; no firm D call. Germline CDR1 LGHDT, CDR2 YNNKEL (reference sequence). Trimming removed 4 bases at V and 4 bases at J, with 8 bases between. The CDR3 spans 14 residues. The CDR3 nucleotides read TGTGCCAGCAGCCGGGGATTTTATAATTCACCCCTCCACTTT. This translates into CASSRGFYNSPLHF.

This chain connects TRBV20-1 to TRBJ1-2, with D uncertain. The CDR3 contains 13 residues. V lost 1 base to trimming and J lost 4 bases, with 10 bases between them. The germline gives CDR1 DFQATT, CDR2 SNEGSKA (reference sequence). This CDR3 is CSARVGRSYGYTF. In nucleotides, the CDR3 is TGCAGTGCTAGAGTCGGCAGGTCCTATGGCTACACCTTC.

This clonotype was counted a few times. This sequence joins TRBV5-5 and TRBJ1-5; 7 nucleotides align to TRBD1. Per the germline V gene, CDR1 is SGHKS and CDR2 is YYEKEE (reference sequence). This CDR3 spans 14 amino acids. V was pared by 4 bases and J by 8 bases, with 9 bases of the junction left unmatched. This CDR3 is CASSLRGGREPQHF. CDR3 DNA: TGTGCCAGCAGCCTTCGAGGGGGCCGGGAGCCCCAGCATTTT. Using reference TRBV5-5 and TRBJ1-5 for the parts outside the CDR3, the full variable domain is DAGVTQSPTHLIKTRGQQVTLRCSPISGHKSVSWYQQVLGQGPQFIFQYYEKEERGRGNFPDRFSARQFPNYSSELNVNALLLGDSALYLCASSLRGGREPQHFGDGTRLSIL.

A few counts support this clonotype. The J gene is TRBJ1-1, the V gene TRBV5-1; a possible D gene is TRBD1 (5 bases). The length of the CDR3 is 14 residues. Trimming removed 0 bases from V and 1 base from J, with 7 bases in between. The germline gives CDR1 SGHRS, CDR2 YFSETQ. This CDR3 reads CASSLERGNTEAFF. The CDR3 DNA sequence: TGCGCCAGCAGCTTGGAAAGGGGGAACACTGAAGCTTTCTTT.

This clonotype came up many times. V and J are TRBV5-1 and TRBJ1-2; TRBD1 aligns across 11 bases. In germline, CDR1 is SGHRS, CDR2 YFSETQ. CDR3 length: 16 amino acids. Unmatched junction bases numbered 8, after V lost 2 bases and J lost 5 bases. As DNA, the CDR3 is TGCGCCAGCAGCTTTGGACAGGGGGCATCAAAATATGGCTACACCTTC. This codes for CASSFGQGASKYGYTF.

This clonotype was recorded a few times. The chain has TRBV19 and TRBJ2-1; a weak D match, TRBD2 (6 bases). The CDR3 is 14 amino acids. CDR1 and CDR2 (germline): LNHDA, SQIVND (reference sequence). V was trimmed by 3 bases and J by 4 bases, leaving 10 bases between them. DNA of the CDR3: TGTGCCAGTAGTATGGGGGAGGATTACAATGAGCAGTTCTTC. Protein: CASSMGEDYNEQFF. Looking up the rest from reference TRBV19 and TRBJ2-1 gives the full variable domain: DGGITQSPKYLFRKEGQNVTLSCEQNLNHDAMYWYRQDPGQGLRLIYYSQIVNDFQKGDIAEGYSVSREKKESFPLTVTSAQKNPTAFYLCASSMGEDYNEQFFGPGTRLTVL.

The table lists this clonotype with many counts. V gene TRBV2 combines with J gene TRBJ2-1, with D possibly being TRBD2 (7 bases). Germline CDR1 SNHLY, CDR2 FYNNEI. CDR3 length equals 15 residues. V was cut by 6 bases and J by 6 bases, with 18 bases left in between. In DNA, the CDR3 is TGTGCCAGCAGCCGCGGGGGCGCTGGGGGCAATGAGCAGTTCTTC. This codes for CASSRGGAGGNEQFF.

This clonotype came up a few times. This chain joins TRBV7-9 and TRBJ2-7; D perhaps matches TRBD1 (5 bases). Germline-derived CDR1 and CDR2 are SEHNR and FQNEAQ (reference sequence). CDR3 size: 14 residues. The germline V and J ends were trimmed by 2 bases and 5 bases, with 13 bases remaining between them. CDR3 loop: CASSLNQGGNEQYF. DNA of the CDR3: TGTGCCAGCAGCTTAAACCAGGGTGGCAACGAGCAGTACTTC.

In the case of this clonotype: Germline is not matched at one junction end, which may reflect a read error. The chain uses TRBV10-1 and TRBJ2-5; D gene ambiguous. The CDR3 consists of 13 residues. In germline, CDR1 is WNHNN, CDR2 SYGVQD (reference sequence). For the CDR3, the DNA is TGCGCCAGCAGTCCAACTATACAAGAGACCCGGTACTTC. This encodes CASSPTIQETRYF.

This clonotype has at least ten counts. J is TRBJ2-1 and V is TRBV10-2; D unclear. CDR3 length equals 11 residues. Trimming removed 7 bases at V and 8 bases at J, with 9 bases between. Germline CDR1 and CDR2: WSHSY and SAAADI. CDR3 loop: CASKVSYEQFF. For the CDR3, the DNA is TGCGCCAGCAAGGTTTCGTATGAGCAGTTCTTC.

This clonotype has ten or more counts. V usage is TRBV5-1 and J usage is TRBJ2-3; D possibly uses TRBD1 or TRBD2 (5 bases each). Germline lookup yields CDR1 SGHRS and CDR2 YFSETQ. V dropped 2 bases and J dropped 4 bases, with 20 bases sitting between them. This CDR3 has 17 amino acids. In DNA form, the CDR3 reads TGCGCCAGCAGCTTAGGAGGCTCAAGGACATGGTCAGATACGCAGTATTTT. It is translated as CASSLGGSRTWSDTQYF.

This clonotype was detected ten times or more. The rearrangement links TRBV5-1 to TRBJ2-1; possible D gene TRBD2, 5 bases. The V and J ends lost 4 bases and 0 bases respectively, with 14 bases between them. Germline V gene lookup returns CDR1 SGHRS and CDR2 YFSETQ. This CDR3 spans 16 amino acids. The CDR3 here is CASSPGAATSYNEQFF. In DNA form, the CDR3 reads TGCGCCAGCAGCCCTGGAGCGGCTACCTCCTACAATGAGCAGTTCTTC.

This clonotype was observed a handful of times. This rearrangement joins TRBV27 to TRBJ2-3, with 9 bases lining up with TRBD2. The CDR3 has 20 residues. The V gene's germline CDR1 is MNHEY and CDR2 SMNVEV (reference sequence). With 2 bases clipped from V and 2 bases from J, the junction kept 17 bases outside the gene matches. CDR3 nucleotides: TGTGCCAGCAGTTTAGGGTCGCATAGGGCGGGGGGGAGATACACAGATACGCAGTATTTT. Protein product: CASSLGSHRAGGRYTDTQYF.

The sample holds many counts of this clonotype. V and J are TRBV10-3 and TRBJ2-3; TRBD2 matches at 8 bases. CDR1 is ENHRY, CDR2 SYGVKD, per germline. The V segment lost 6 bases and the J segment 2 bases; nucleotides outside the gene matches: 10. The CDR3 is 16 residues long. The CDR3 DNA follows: TGTGCCATCAGGACCCGGGGGGGCGGGAACACAGATACGCAGTATTTT. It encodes CAIRTRGGGNTDTQYF.

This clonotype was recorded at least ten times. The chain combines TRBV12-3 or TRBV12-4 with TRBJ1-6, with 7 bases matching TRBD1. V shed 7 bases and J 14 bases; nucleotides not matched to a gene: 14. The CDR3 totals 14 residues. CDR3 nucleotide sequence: TGTGCCAGCACCCACACTACAGGGGTGGGGTCCCTCCACTTT. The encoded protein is CASTHTTGVGSLHF.